Listed below are T cell receptor beta chains from one sample, sequenced in a study of shared clonotypes between healthy human individuals. TCRdb's copy holds only in-frame clones and misses some; the assay was immunoSEQ multiplex PCR. The sample lists millions of clones; around 90% were seen once. The material sequenced was naive CD4+ T cells sorted from blood. The receptor source for this set is a man aged 18-30 years in good health. Each CDR3 is given with its conserved first and last residue. D genes are given only for firm matches. Expanded clones are given a class, and other clones once, few, many or no size at all.

v_call	j_call	clone_size	d_call	cdr3_aa	cdr3_nt
TRBV10-3	TRBJ2-1	.	TRBD2	CAISSGGNNEQFF	TGTGCCATCAGTAGCGGGGGGAACAATGAGCAGTTCTTC
TRBV5-6	TRBJ2-3	.	TRBD2	CASSLRTSGGATDTQYF	TGTGCCAGCAGCTTGAGGACTAGCGGGGGGGCGACAGATACGCAGTATTTT
TRBV6-6	TRBJ1-5	few	.	CASTGQNQPQHF	TGTGCCAGTACAGGGCAGAATCAGCCCCAGCATTTT
TRBV6-5	TRBJ1-2	once	.	CASKPTPNNYGYTF	TGTGCCAGCAAACCTACTCCGAATAACTATGGCTACACCTTC
TRBV11-2	TRBJ2-7	.	.	CASNPVTGRGGEQYF	TGTGCCAGCAACCCGGTCACGGGCAGGGGAGGCGAGCAGTACTTC
TRBV10-3	TRBJ1-5	.	.	CAISDGTPDQPQHF	TGTGCCATCAGTGACGGGACTCCAGATCAGCCCCAGCATTTT
TRBV30	TRBJ2-1	.	TRBD2	CAWSAARTSGSYNEQFF	TGTGCCTGGAGTGCCGCCCGGACTAGCGGGAGTTACAATGAGCAGTTCTTC
TRBV5-1	TRBJ1-1	.	.	CASSLQNTEAFF	TGCGCCAGCAGCTTACAGAACACTGAAGCTTTCTTT
TRBV19	TRBJ1-5	.	.	CASSLPGHDSNQPQHF	TGTGCCAGTAGTCTTCCGGGACATGATAGCAATCAGCCCCAGCATTTT
TRBV25-1	TRBJ2-5	.	TRBD1	CASSRDRVQETQYF	TGTGCCAGCAGTCGGGACAGGGTGCAAGAGACCCAGTACTTC
TRBV29-1	TRBJ2-5	.	TRBD2	CSVGAGVRETQYF	TGCAGCGTTGGGGCGGGGGTCCGGGAGACCCAGTACTTC
TRBV9	TRBJ2-7	.	TRBD2	CASSAGPGTSGIPYEQYF	TGTGCCAGCAGCGCCGGCCCTGGGACTAGCGGGATTCCCTACGAGCAGTACTTC